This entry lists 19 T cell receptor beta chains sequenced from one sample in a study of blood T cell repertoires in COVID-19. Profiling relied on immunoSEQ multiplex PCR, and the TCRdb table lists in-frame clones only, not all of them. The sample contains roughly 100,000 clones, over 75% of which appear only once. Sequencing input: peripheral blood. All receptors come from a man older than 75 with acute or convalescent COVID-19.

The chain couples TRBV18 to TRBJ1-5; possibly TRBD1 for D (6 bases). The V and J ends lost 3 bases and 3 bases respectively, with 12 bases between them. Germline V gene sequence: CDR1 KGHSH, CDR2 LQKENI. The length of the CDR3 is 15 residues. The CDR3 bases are TGTGCCAGCTCACCCATCAGGGGACACAATCAGCCCCAGCATTTT. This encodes CASSPIRGHNQPQHF.

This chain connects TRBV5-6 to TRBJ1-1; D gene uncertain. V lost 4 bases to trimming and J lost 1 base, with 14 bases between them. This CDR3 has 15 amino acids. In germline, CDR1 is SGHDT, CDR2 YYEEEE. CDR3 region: CASSAEGRGNTEAFF. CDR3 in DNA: TGTGCCAGCAGCGCAGAGGGTAGAGGGAACACTGAAGCTTTCTTT.

The CDR3 DNA is TGTGCCAGCAGCTTAGCGGGGGGGCCTACAGAGACCCAGTACTTC. It is translated as CASSLAGGPTETQYF. This rearrangement joins TRBV5-4 to TRBJ2-5; 10 bases fit TRBD2. The CDR3 is 15 residues long. Germline V gene lookup returns CDR1 SGHNT and CDR2 YYREEE (reference sequence). With 2 bases clipped from V and 4 bases from J, the junction kept 5 bases outside the gene matches. Supplemented by reference TRBV5-4 and TRBJ2-5, the full variable domain reads ETGVTQSPTHLIKTRGQQVTLRCSSQSGHNTVSWYQQALGQGPQFIFQYYREEENGRGNFPPRFSGLQFPNYSSELNVNALELDDSALYLCASSLAGGPTETQYFGPGTRLLVL.

CDR3 coding DNA: TGCGCCAGCAGTCAATCTGGGCGGGGTCCCTATGGCTACACCTTC. Encoded protein: CASSQSGRGPYGYTF. The chain carries TRBV23-1 and TRBJ1-2; D is ambiguous. TRBV23-1 is an ORF; its function is uncertain. V lost 0 bases, J lost 4 bases, and 12 bases lay in between. The CDR3 consists of 15 residues.

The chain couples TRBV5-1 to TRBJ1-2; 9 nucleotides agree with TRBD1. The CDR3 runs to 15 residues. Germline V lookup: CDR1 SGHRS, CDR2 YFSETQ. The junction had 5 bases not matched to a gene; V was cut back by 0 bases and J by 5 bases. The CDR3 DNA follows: TGCGCCAGCAGCTTGGGGGACAGGGAAGCTTATGGCTACACCTTC. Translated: CASSLGDREAYGYTF.

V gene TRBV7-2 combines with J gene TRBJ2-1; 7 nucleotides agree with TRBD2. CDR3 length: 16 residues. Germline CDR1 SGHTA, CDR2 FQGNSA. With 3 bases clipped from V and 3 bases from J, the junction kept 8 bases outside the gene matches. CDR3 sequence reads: CASSLGGSSFYNEQFF. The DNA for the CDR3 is TGTGCCAGCAGCTTGGGGGGGTCCTCCTTCTACAATGAGCAGTTCTTC.

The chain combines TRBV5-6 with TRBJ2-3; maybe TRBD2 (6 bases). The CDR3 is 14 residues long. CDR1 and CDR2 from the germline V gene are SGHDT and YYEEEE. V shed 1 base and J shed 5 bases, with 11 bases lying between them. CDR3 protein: CASSLRRRGDTQYF. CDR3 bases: TGTGCCAGCAGCTTGAGACGGCGGGGAGATACGCAGTATTTT.

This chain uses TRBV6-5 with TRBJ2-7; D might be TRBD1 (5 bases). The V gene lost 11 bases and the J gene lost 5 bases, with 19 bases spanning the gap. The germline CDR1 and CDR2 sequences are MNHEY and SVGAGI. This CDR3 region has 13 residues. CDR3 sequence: CAASVQGIDEQYF. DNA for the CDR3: TGTGCCGCCTCTGTCCAGGGCATTGACGAGCAGTACTTC.

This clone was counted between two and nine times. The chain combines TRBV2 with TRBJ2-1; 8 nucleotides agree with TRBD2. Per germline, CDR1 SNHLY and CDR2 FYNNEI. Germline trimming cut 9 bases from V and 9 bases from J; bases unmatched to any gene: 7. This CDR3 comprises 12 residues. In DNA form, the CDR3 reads TGTGCCAGTTCGGGGGGGCCCGGTGAGCAGTTCTTC. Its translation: CASSGGPGEQFF.

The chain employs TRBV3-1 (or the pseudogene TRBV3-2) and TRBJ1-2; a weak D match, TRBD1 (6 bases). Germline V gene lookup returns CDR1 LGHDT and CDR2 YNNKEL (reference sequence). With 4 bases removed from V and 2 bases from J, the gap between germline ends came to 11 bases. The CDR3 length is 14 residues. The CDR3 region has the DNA TGTGCCAGCAGCCTCCCGGACAGAAACTATGGCTACACCTTC. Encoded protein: CASSLPDRNYGYTF.

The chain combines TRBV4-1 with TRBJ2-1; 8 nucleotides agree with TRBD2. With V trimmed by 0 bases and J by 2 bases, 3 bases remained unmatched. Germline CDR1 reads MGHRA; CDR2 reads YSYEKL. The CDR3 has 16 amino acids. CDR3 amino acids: CASSQEWRGAYNEQFF. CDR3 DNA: TGCGCCAGCAGCCAAGAGTGGCGGGGGGCCTACAATGAGCAGTTCTTC.

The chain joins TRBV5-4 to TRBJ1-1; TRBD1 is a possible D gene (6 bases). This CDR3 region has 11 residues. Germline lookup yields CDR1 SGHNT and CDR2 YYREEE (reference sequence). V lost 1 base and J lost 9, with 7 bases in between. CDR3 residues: CASSLTGKAFF. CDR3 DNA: TGTGCCAGCAGCTTGACAGGGAAAGCTTTCTTT.

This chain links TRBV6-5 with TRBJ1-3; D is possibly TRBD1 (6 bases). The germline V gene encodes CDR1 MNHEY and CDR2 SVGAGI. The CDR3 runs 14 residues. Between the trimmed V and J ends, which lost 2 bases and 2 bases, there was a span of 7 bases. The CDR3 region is CASSYNRAGNTIYF. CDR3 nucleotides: TGTGCCAGCAGTTACAACAGGGCTGGAAACACCATATATTTT.

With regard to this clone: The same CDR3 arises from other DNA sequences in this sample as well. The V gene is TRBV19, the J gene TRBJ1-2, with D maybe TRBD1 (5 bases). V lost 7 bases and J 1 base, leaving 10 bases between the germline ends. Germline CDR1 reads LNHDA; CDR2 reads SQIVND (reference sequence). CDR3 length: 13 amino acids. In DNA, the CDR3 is TGTGCCAGTACCCCGCAGGGTAACTATGGCTACACCTTC. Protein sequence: CASTPQGNYGYTF.

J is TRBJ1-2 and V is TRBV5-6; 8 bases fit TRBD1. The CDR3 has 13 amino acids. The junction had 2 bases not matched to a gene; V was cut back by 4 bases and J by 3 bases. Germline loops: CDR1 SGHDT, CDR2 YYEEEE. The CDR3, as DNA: TGTGCCAGCAGCAAGGACAGGGACTATGGCTACACCTTC. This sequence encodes CASSKDRDYGYTF.

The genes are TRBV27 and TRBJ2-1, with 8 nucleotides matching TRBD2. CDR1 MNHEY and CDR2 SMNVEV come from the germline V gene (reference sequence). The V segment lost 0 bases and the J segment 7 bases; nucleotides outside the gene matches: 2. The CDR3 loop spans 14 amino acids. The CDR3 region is CASSLSASGNEQFF. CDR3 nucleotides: TGTGCCAGCAGTTTATCTGCTAGCGGGAATGAGCAGTTCTTC.

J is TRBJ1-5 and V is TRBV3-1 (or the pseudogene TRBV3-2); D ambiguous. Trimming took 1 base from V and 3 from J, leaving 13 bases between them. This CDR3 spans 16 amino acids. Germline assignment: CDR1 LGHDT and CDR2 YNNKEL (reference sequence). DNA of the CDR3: TGTGCCAGCAGCCAAGGATTCGCAGGATACAATCAGCCCCAGCATTTT. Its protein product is CASSQGFAGYNQPQHF.

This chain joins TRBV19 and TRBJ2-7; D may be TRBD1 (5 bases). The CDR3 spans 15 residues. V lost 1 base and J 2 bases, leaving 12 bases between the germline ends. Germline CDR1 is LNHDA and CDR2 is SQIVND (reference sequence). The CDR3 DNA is TGTGCCAGTAGTATAGTTCCGACAGTTACCTACGAGCAGTACTTC. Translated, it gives CASSIVPTVTYEQYF. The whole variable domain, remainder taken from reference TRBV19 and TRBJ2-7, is DGGITQSPKYLFRKEGQNVTLSCEQNLNHDAMYWYRQDPGQGLRLIYYSQIVNDFQKGDIAEGYSVSREKKESFPLTVTSAQKNPTAFYLCASSIVPTVTYEQYFGPGTRLTVT.

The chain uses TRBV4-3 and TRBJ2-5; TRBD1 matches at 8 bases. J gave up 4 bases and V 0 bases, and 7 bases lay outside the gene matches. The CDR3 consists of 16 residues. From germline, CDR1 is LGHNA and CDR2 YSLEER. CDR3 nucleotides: TGCGCCAGCAGCCAAGATTTGGGCAGGGGGCGAGAGACCCAGTACTTC. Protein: CASSQDLGRGRETQYF.